The 12 T cell receptor beta chains below were found in one sample sequenced in a study of CD8+ T cells in alopecia areata. Following RNA extraction, reverse transcription yielded cDNA that acted as the sequencing template. The protocol was immunoSEQ multiplex PCR, while the TCRdb copy is restricted to in-frame clones and leaves out a portion. The sample holds more than 95,000 clones; roughly two fifths are singletons and the top ten take 1% to 1.5%. The material sequenced was CD4+ T cells sorted from blood. The receptors originated from a human donor with alopecia areata.

The CDR3 sequence is CSAGASSYNEQFF. In DNA, the CDR3 is TGCAGCGCAGGGGCAAGCTCCTACAATGAGCAGTTCTTC. This chain joins TRBV29-1 and TRBJ2-1, with D perhaps TRBD1 (6 bases). The germline V gene encodes CDR1 SQVTM and CDR2 ANQGSEA. This CDR3 spans 13 amino acids. V was shortened by 7 bases and J by 0 bases, with 10 bases between the two germline ends.

This clone was detected only a few times. This sequence joins TRBV23-1 and TRBJ1-4; possibly TRBD1 for D (5 bases). TRBV23-1 is identified as an open reading frame with a role that is uncertain. Trimming stripped 7 bases from V and 3 bases from J, with 18 bases between. The CDR3 is made up of 16 amino acids. The CDR3 nucleotides read TGCGCCAGCAAAACAGCAGGGCTGCAGTCTAATGAAAAACTGTTTTTT. Translated: CASKTAGLQSNEKLFF.

The rearrangement uses TRBV15 and TRBJ2-7, with TRBD2 matching over 11 bases. CDR1 and CDR2 from the germline V gene are LNHNV and YYDKDF (reference sequence). This CDR3 has 15 residues. With 4 bases clipped from V and 2 bases from J, the junction kept 4 bases outside the gene matches. CDR3 in DNA: TGTGCCACCAGCACCACTAGCGGGAGAGCCTACGAGCAGTACTTC. Its protein product is CATSTTSGRAYEQYF.

This clone occurred a few times. CDR3 bases: TGTGCCAGTAGTATAGGACCCTACGAGCAGTACTTC. This codes for CASSIGPYEQYF. The chain employs TRBV19 and TRBJ2-7, with unresolved D. CDR1 is LNHDA, CDR2 SQIVND, per germline (reference sequence). The CDR3 contains 12 residues. V lost 1 base and J 2 bases, leaving 3 bases between the germline ends.

This clone was seen more than once but under ten times. The chain combines TRBV20-1 with TRBJ2-1; no reliable D call. Germline V gene data show CDR1 as DFQATT and CDR2 as SNEGSKA (reference sequence). The CDR3 has 11 residues. The V end lost 8 bases, the J end lost 6 bases, and 11 bases lay between the germline ends. The CDR3 DNA follows: TGCAGTATTAGTGGGTCCAATGAGCAGTTCTTC. Translating it yields CSISGSNEQFF.

This chain links TRBV5-6 with TRBJ2-1; TRBD1 might be the D (6 bases). CDR3 size: 15 residues. V was clipped by 2 bases and J by 4 bases, with 13 bases between them. Germline V gene lookup returns CDR1 SGHDT and CDR2 YYEEEE. CDR3 amino acids: CASSFTGTRYNEQFF. CDR3 nucleotides: TGTGCCAGCAGCTTCACCGGGACACGTTACAATGAGCAGTTCTTC.

V gene TRBV4-2 combines with J gene TRBJ2-5; D is possibly TRBD2 (6 bases). The CDR3 runs 14 residues. Trimming shortened V by 4 bases and J by 4 bases, and 13 bases separated the two germline ends. The germline CDR1 and CDR2 sequences are LGHNA and YNFKEQ. The chain's CDR3 is CASSPGDRGETQYF. The CDR3 DNA reads TGTGCCAGCAGCCCGGGGGACCGGGGAGAGACCCAGTACTTC.

This chain joins TRBV7-9 and TRBJ2-7; possible D gene TRBD1, 6 bases. Trimming cost V 5 bases and J 3 bases, with 8 bases left between them. The CDR3 totals 12 residues. Germline CDR1 and CDR2: SEHNR and FQNEAQ (reference sequence). CDR3 bases: TGTGCCAGCAGCCTGACAGGCTACGAGCAGTACTTC. Translation: CASSLTGYEQYF.

This chain uses TRBV5-1 with TRBJ1-2; tentatively, D is TRBD1 (6 bases). This CDR3 has 16 residues. The V and J ends lost 4 bases and 4 bases respectively, with 20 bases between them. Germline loops: CDR1 SGHRS, CDR2 YFSETQ. The chain's CDR3 is CASSMGGGAAGYGYTF. The CDR3 coding sequence is TGCGCCAGCAGCATGGGGGGCGGCGCGGCGGGCTATGGCTACACCTTC.

J is TRBJ1-1 and V is TRBV4-3, with D hard to call. The CDR3 length is 13 residues. The germline V gene has CDR1 LGHNA and CDR2 YSLEER. Trimming cost V 4 bases and J 5 bases, with 11 bases left between them. The chain's CDR3 is CASSRRFGTEAFF. CDR3 DNA: TGCGCCAGCAGCCGCAGATTTGGAACTGAAGCTTTCTTT.

Points on this clone: Other DNA sequences in this sample translate to the same CDR3. V usage is TRBV2 and J usage is TRBJ1-1; D is unresolved. The germline V gene encodes CDR1 SNHLY and CDR2 FYNNEI. This CDR3 spans 11 amino acids. V lost 7 bases and J lost 1, with 4 bases in between. This CDR3 reads CASKENTEAFF. The CDR3 DNA sequence: TGTGCCAGCAAAGAGAACACTGAAGCTTTCTTT.

To note about this clone: At the DNA level, this CDR3 is encoded by other sequences in the same sample as well. The chain uses TRBV29-1 and TRBJ2-7, with D tentatively TRBD1 (5 bases). The germline gives CDR1 SQVTM, CDR2 ANQGSEA. Trimming pared 1 base from V and 4 bases from J, leaving 8 bases between. This CDR3 has 12 residues. The CDR3: CSVEGQGYEQYF. CDR3 in DNA: TGCAGCGTTGAAGGCCAGGGTTACGAGCAGTACTTC.